These 10 T cell receptor beta chains were sequenced from one sample in a study of blood T cell repertoires in COVID-19. Using immunoSEQ multiplex PCR, the repertoire was profiled, and TCRdb retains in-frame clones only, with some absent. Among 25,000 to 35,000 clones listed, about 87% were seen once. Sequencing input: peripheral blood. These receptor sequences come from a man in his 70s with active COVID-19.

The chain links TRBV7-9 to TRBJ1-5; TRBD1 matches at 7 bases. Germline V CDR1 and CDR2: SEHNR, FQNEAQ (reference sequence). The V segment lost 4 bases and the J segment 11 bases; nucleotides outside the gene matches: 11. This CDR3 contains 14 residues. CDR3 amino acids: CASSSNYQGGAQHF. As DNA, the CDR3 is TGTGCCAGCAGCTCGAACTATCAGGGGGGTGCCCAGCATTTT.

The genes are TRBV5-1 and TRBJ2-7; 9 bases map to TRBD2. Trimming took 6 bases from V and 6 from J; bases not matched to a gene: 7. This CDR3 comprises 13 residues. The germline CDR1 and CDR2 sequences are SGHRS and YFSETQ. DNA of the CDR3: TGCGCCAGCACGCGGGAGGGGCAAGTCGAGCAGTACTTC. This sequence encodes CASTREGQVEQYF.

This chain links TRBV11-3 with TRBJ2-3; the D is unclear. The germline V gene encodes CDR1 SGHNT and CDR2 YENEEA. The CDR3 loop spans 11 amino acids. The V gene lost 5 bases and the J gene lost 5 bases, with 5 bases spanning the gap. The DNA of the CDR3 is TGTGCCAGCAGCGTCGGAGATACGCAGTATTTT. Translation: CASSVGDTQYF.

The count of this clone is one. The chain has TRBV11-3 and TRBJ2-1; 11 nucleotides match TRBD2. The CDR3 loop spans 20 amino acids. The V gene's germline CDR1 is SGHNT and CDR2 YENEEA. V dropped 3 bases and J dropped 2; count of bases not matched to a gene: 15. In DNA, the CDR3 is TGTGCCAGCAGCTTTCTGGCCGGAGGGAGACTAGCGGGGACCTACAATGAGCAGTTCTTC. It is translated as CASSFLAGGRLAGTYNEQFF.

This sequence joins TRBV7-6 and TRBJ1-1; 7 positions agree with TRBD1. The CDR3 length is 15 residues. Germline CDR1 SGHVS, CDR2 FNYEAQ. V trimming: 5 bases; J trimming: 3 bases; junction bases outside the gene matches: 9. The CDR3 protein is CASSPRQGPDTEAFF. The CDR3 region has the DNA TGTGCCAGCAGCCCTCGACAGGGTCCGGACACTGAAGCTTTCTTT.

In DNA, the CDR3 is TGTGCCAGCAGTTCACAATTCAATCAGCCCCAGCATTTT. Its protein product is CASSSQFNQPQHF. This chain links TRBV12-3 or TRBV12-4 with TRBJ1-5; no clear D gene. The CDR3 length is 13 residues. V was pared by 4 bases and J by 3 bases, with 7 bases between.

The gene calls are TRBV5-1 and TRBJ2-7, with 9 bases aligning to TRBD2. Germline V gene sequence: CDR1 SGHRS, CDR2 YFSETQ. The V gene end was trimmed by 7 bases and the J gene end by 6 bases; junction bases not matched to a gene: 17. This CDR3 has 16 residues. This chain's CDR3 is CASSFAARAGGGEQYF. The CDR3 DNA sequence: TGCGCCAGCTCCTTCGCAGCCAGAGCGGGGGGAGGCGAGCAGTACTTC. The complete variable domain, with remaining parts taken from reference TRBV5-1 and TRBJ2-7, reads KAGVTQTPRYLIKTRGQQVTLSCSPISGHRSVSWYQQTPGQGLQFLFEYFSETQRNKGNFPGRFSGRQFSNSRSEMNVSTLELGDSALYLCASSFAARAGGGEQYFGPGTRLTVT.

The chain has TRBV2 and TRBJ2-7; TRBD1 matches 10 bases. The CDR3 totals 15 residues. Germline V gives CDR1 SNHLY, CDR2 FYNNEI. Trimming cost V 5 bases and J 7 bases; bases outside gene matches: 11. The CDR3 reads CASSQGQGMFVEQYF. In nucleotides, the CDR3 is TGTGCCAGCAGTCAGGGACAGGGGATGTTTGTGGAGCAGTACTTC.

The V gene is TRBV11-3, the J gene TRBJ2-1, with 10 nucleotides matching TRBD2. The CDR3 covers 16 residues. V lost 0 bases, J lost 8 bases, and 7 bases stayed unmatched. Germline values: CDR1 SGHNT, CDR2 YENEEA. The CDR3, as DNA: TGTGCCAGCAGCTTAGACGAGGGACTAGCGTATGATGAGCAGTTCTTC. It translates to CASSLDEGLAYDEQFF.

The chain links TRBV7-6 to TRBJ2-7; 9 nucleotides align to TRBD1. The CDR3 is 15 amino acids. CDR1 and CDR2 from the germline V gene are SGHVS and FNYEAQ. V dropped 5 bases and J dropped 1; count of bases not matched to a gene: 6. In DNA form, the CDR3 reads TGTGCCAGCAGCCTAGGACAGGGGCCGTCCTACGAGCAGTACTTC. It is translated as CASSLGQGPSYEQYF.